This T cell receptor (beta chain) was documented in a study of shared clonotypes between healthy human individuals. Method: immunoSEQ multiplex PCR; TCRdb's copy keeps in-frame clones and lacks some. The sample consists of roughly 1,500,000 clones, approximately 98.5% of them appearing once. The V segment lost 3 bases and the J segment 5 bases; nucleotides outside the gene matches: 5. The CDR3 extends over 15 amino acids. Germline CDR1 MDHEN, CDR2 SYDVKM. Specimen: naive CD4+ T cells sorted from blood. Subset here: CD45RA+ positively selected. The chain has TRBV28 and TRBJ1-2; 11 bases are shared with TRBD1. The TCR sequence derives from a man between 25 and 39 years old in good health. This chain's CDR3 is CASSFGDRGIYGYTF. CDR3 coding DNA: TGTGCCAGCAGTTTTGGGGACAGGGGGATTTATGGCTACACCTTC.